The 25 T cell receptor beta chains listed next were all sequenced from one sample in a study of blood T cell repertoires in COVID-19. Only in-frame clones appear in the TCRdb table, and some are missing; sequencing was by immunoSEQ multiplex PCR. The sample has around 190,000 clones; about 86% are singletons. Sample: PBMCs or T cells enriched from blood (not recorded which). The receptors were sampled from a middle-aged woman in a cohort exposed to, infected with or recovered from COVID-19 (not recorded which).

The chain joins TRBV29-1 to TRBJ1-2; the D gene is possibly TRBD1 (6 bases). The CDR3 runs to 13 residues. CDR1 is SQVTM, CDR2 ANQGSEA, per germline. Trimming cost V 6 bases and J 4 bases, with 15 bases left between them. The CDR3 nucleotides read TGCAGCGTCGCAGGGGACGGACTCTATGGCTACACCTTC. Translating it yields CSVAGDGLYGYTF.

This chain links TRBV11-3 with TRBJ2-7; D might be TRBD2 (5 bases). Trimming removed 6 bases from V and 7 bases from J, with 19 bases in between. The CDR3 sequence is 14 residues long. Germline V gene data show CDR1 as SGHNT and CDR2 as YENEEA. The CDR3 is CASSSSGTLQEQYF. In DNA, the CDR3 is TGTGCCAGCAGTTCCAGCGGAACCCTACAGGAGCAGTACTTC.

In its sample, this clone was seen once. The CDR3: CASRPLAGGVETQYF. The CDR3 DNA follows: TGTGCCAGCAGACCACTAGCGGGGGGAGTTGAGACCCAGTACTTC. The rearrangement links TRBV6-5 to TRBJ2-5; 12 bases fit TRBD2. Trimming cost V 6 bases and J 5 bases; bases outside gene matches: 7. Germline V gene sequence: CDR1 MNHEY, CDR2 SVGAGI. The CDR3 totals 15 residues.

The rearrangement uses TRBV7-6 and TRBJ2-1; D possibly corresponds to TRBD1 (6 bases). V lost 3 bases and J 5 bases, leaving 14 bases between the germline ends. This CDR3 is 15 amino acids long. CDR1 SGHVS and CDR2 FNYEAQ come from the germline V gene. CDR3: CASSLYPGQDNEQFF. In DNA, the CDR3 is TGTGCCAGCAGCTTGTATCCGGGACAAGACAATGAGCAGTTCTTC.

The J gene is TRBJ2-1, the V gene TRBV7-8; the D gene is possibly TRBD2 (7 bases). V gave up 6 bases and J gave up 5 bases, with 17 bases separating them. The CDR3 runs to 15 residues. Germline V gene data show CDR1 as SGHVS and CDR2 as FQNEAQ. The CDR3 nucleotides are TGTGCCAGCAGAGCTCCGGGGGGCCAAAACAATGAGCAGTTCTTC. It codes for CASRAPGGQNNEQFF.

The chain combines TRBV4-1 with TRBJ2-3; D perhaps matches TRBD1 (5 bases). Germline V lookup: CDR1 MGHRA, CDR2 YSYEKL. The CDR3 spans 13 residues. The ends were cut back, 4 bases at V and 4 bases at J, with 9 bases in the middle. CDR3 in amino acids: CASSREGADTQYF. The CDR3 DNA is TGCGCCAGCAGCCGGGAAGGGGCAGATACGCAGTATTTT.

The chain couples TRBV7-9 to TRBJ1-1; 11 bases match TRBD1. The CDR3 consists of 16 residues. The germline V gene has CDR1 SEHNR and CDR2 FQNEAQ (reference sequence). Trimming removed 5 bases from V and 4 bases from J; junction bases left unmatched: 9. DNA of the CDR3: TGTGCCAGCAGCCCACGAGGGACAGGGGGATTCACTGAAGCTTTCTTT. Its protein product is CASSPRGTGGFTEAFF.

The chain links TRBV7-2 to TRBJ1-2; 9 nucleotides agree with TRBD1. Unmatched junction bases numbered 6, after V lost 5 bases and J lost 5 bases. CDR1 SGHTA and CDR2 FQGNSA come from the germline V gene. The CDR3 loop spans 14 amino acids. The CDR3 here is CASSPGTGMYGYTF. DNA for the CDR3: TGTGCCAGCAGCCCGGGGACAGGGATGTATGGCTACACCTTC. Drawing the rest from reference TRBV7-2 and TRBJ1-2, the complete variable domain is GAGVSQSPSNKVTEKGKDVELRCDPISGHTALYWYRQSLGQGLEFLIYFQGNSAPDKSGLPSDRFSAERTGGSVSTLTIQRTQQEDSAVYLCASSPGTGMYGYTFGSGTRLTVV.

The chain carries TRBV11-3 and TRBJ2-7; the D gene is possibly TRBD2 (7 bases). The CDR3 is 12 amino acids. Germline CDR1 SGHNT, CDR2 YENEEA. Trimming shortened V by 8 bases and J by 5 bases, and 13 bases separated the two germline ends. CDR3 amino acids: CASGRGLNEQYF. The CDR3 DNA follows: TGTGCCAGCGGGCGGGGGCTCAACGAGCAGTACTTC.

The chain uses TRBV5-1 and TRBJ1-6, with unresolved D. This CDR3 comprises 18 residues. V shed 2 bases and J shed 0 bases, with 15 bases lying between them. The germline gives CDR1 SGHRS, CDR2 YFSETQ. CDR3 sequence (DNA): TGCGCCAGCAGCTTCGCGGAATCAGAGAGCTCCTATAATTCACCCCTCCACTTT. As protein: CASSFAESESSYNSPLHF. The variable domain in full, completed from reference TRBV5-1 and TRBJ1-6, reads KAGVTQTPRYLIKTRGQQVTLSCSPISGHRSVSWYQQTPGQGLQFLFEYFSETQRNKGNFPGRFSGRQFSNSRSEMNVSTLELGDSALYLCASSFAESESSYNSPLHFGNGTRLTVT.

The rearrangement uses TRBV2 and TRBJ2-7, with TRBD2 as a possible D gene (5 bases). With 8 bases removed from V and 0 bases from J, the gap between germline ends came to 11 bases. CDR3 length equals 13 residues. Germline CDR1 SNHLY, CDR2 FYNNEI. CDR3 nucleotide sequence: TGTGCCAGCTCTGCGGGTTTCTCCTACGAGCAGTACTTC. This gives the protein CASSAGFSYEQYF.

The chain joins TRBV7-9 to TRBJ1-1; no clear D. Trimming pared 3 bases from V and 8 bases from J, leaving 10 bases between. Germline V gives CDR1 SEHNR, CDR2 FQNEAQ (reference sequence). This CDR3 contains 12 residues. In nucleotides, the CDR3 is TGTGCCAGCAGCTTTTGGTCGAGGGAAGCTTTCTTT. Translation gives CASSFWSREAFF.

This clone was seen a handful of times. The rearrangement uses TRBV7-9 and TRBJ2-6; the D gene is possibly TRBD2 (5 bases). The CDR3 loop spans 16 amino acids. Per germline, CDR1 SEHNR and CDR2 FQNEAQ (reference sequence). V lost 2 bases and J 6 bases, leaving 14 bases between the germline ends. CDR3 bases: TGTGCCAGCAGCTTAAATTTGGGAGAATTGGCCAACGTCCTGACTTTC. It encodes CASSLNLGELANVLTF.

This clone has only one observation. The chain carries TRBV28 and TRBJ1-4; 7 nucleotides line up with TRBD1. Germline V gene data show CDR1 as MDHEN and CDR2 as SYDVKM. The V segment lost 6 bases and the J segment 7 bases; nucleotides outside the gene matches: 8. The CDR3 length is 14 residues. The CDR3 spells CASSLQGLIEKLFF. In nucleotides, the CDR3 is TGTGCCAGCAGCCTACAGGGGCTGATTGAAAAACTGTTTTTT.

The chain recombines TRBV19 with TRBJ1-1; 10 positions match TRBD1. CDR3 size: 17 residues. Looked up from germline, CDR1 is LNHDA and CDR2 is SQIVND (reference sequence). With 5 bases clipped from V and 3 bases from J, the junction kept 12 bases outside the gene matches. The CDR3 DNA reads TGTGCCAGTAGTGGGCCATGGACAGGGGGAGGGTACACTGAAGCTTTCTTT. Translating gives CASSGPWTGGGYTEAFF.

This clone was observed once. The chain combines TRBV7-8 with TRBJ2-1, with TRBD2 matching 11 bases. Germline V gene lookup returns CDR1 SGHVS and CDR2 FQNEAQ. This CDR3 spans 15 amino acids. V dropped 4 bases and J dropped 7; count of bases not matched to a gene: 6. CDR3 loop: CASSYSGGASNEQFF. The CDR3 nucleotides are TGTGCCAGCAGCTATAGCGGGGGGGCCTCGAATGAGCAGTTCTTC.

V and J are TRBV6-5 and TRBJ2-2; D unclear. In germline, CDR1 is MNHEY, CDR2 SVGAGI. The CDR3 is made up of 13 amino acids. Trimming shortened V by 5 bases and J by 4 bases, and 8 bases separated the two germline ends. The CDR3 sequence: CASSRSGTGELFF. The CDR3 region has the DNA TGTGCCAGCAGTCGCTCCGGCACCGGGGAGCTGTTTTTT.

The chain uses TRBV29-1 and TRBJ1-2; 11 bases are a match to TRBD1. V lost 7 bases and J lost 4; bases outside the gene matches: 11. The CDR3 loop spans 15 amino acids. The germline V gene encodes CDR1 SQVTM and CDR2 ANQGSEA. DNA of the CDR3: TGCAGCGCGTCCCCCGGGGACAGGGGGAGCTATGGCTACACCTTC. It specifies CSASPGDRGSYGYTF. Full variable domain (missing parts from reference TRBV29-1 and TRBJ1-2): SAVISQKPSRDICQRGTSLTIQCQVDSQVTMMFWYRQQPGQSLTLIATANQGSEATYESGFVIDKFPISRPNLTFSTLTVSNMSPEDSSIYLCSASPGDRGSYGYTFGSGTRLTVV.

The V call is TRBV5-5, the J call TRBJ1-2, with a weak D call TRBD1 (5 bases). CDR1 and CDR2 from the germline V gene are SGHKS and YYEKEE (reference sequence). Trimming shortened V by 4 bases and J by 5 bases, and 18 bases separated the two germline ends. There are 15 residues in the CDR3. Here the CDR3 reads CASSPDFRVVYGYTF. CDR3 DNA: TGTGCCAGCAGCCCAGACTTCAGGGTGGTTTATGGCTACACCTTC.

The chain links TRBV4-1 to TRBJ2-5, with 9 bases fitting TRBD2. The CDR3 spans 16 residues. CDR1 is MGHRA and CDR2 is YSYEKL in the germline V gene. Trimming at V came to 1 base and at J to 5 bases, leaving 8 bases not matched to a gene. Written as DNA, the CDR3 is TGCGCCAGCAGCCAAGTTGGGCGGGGGGGCGATGAGACCCAGTACTTC. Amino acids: CASSQVGRGGDETQYF.

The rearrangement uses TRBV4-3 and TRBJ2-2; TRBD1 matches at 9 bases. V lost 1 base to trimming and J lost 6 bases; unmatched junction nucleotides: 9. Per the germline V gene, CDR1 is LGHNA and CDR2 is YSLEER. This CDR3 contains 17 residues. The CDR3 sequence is CASSQVGTGITAGELFF. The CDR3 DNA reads TGCGCCAGCAGCCAAGTAGGGACAGGGATTACGGCCGGGGAGCTGTTTTTT.

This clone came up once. CDR3 protein: CASALGLAGGEQYF. CDR3 DNA sequence: TGTGCCAGCGCCCTGGGACTAGCGGGAGGCGAGCAGTACTTC. The chain employs TRBV6-6 and TRBJ2-7; TRBD2 matches 15 bases. Trimming cost V 8 bases and J 6 bases; bases outside gene matches: 5. This CDR3 is 14 amino acids long. Germline V gene sequence: CDR1 MNHNY, CDR2 SVGAGI (reference sequence).

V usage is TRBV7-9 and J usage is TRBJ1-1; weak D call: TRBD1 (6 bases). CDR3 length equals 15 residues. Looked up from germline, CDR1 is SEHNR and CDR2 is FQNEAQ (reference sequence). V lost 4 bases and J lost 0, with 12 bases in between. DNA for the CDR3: TGTGCCAGCAGCTCAGGGGAGGGAATGAACACTGAAGCTTTCTTT. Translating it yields CASSSGEGMNTEAFF.

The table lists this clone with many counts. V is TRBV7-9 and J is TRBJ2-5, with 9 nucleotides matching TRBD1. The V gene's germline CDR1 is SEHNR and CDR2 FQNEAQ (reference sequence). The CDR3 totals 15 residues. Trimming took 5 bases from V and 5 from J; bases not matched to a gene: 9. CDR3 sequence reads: CASSPTGGEYETQYF. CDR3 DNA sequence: TGTGCCAGCAGCCCGACAGGGGGTGAATATGAGACCCAGTACTTC.

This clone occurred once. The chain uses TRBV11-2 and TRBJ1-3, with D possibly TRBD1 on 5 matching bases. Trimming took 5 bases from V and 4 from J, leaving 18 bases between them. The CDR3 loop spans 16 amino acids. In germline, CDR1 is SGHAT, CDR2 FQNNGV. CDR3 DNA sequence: TGTGCCAGCAGCGTACCTTTAGGACATCAGGGAAACACCATATATTTT. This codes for CASSVPLGHQGNTIYF.